This TCR beta chain was observed in a study of cytomegalovirus exposure and HLA in healthy donors. Study context: Of some 360 genotyped donors, 70% to 85% clustered with self-reported Caucasian donors.

This PCR relied on a set of 60 Vbeta primers and 13 Jbeta primers. TCRdb's table, derived via immunoSEQ multiplex PCR, lists solely in-frame clones and lacks some. The sample has 65,000 to 85,000 clones; about three quarters are singletons. The CDR3 is made up of 16 amino acids. V was trimmed by 5 bases and J by 2 bases, leaving 15 bases between them. CDR1 LNHNV and CDR2 YYDKDF come from the germline V gene (reference sequence). The source of this sequence is a man aged 45-65 years in good health and CMV-seropositive. This sequence joins TRBV15 and TRBJ2-2, with D perhaps TRBD2 (6 bases). The specimen was PBMCs. Here the CDR3 reads CATSPQGGVNTGELFF. Written as DNA, the CDR3 is TGTGCCACCAGCCCCCAAGGAGGGGTAAACACCGGGGAGCTGTTTTTT.